The clone carrying this T cell receptor beta chain was observed at least ten times. This entry comes from a study of T cells in Graves' hyperthyroidism and ophthalmopathy. Study-level information: Blood from the periphery was taken at initial diagnosis, before any treatment.

Uncontrolled infections, other autoimmune diseases, pregnancy or lactation led to exclusion of patients. The diagnostic basis comprised clinical symptoms, serum thyroxine and TRAb, thyroid ultrasound and orbital computed tomography. The PBMCs studied were ones that came from roughly 9.1 ml fresh peripheral blood. TCR beta CDR3 sequences were amplified from RNA transcripts. When the TCR CDR3 underwent first-round RT-PCR, the HTBI primer set was used. TCRdb used MiXCR to reprocess the multiplex PCR reads, holding one entry per CDR3 protein. This sample has a few hundred thousand distinct CDR3 sequences; about 16% occur once, and the top ten carry 29%. The receptor's source is a woman aged 25-40 years with Graves' ophthalmopathy. Sample: blood.

CDR3 sequence reads: CASSSSGTHGNEQYF. The CDR3 DNA follows: TGTGCCAGCAGCAGCTCCGGGACACACGGGAACGAGCAGTACTTC. The V and J genes are TRBV7-3 and TRBJ2-7; D may be TRBD1 (6 bases). V dropped 5 bases and J dropped 5 bases, with 19 bases sitting between them. CDR1 and CDR2 (germline): SGHTA, FQGTGA. CDR3 length equals 15 residues.